This T cell receptor beta chain derives from a study of blood T cell repertoires in COVID-19. This CDR3 has 12 amino acids. Germline CDR1 and CDR2: SGHAT and FQDESV (reference sequence). V was cut by 5 bases and J by 3 bases, with 8 bases left in between. This clone came up once. Generated by immunoSEQ multiplex PCR, the TCRdb table keeps only in-frame clones and is missing some. The sample lists roughly 200,000 clones; 75% to 85% were seen once. This chain connects TRBV11-1 to TRBJ2-7; tentative D call: TRBD1 (6 bases). The sample was PBMCs or T cells enriched from blood (not recorded which). The TCR comes from a man aged 35 to 55 who had recovered from COVID-19. CDR3 nucleotides: TGTGCCAGCAGCCCGGACAGCTACGAGCAGTACTTC. This codes for CASSPDSYEQYF.